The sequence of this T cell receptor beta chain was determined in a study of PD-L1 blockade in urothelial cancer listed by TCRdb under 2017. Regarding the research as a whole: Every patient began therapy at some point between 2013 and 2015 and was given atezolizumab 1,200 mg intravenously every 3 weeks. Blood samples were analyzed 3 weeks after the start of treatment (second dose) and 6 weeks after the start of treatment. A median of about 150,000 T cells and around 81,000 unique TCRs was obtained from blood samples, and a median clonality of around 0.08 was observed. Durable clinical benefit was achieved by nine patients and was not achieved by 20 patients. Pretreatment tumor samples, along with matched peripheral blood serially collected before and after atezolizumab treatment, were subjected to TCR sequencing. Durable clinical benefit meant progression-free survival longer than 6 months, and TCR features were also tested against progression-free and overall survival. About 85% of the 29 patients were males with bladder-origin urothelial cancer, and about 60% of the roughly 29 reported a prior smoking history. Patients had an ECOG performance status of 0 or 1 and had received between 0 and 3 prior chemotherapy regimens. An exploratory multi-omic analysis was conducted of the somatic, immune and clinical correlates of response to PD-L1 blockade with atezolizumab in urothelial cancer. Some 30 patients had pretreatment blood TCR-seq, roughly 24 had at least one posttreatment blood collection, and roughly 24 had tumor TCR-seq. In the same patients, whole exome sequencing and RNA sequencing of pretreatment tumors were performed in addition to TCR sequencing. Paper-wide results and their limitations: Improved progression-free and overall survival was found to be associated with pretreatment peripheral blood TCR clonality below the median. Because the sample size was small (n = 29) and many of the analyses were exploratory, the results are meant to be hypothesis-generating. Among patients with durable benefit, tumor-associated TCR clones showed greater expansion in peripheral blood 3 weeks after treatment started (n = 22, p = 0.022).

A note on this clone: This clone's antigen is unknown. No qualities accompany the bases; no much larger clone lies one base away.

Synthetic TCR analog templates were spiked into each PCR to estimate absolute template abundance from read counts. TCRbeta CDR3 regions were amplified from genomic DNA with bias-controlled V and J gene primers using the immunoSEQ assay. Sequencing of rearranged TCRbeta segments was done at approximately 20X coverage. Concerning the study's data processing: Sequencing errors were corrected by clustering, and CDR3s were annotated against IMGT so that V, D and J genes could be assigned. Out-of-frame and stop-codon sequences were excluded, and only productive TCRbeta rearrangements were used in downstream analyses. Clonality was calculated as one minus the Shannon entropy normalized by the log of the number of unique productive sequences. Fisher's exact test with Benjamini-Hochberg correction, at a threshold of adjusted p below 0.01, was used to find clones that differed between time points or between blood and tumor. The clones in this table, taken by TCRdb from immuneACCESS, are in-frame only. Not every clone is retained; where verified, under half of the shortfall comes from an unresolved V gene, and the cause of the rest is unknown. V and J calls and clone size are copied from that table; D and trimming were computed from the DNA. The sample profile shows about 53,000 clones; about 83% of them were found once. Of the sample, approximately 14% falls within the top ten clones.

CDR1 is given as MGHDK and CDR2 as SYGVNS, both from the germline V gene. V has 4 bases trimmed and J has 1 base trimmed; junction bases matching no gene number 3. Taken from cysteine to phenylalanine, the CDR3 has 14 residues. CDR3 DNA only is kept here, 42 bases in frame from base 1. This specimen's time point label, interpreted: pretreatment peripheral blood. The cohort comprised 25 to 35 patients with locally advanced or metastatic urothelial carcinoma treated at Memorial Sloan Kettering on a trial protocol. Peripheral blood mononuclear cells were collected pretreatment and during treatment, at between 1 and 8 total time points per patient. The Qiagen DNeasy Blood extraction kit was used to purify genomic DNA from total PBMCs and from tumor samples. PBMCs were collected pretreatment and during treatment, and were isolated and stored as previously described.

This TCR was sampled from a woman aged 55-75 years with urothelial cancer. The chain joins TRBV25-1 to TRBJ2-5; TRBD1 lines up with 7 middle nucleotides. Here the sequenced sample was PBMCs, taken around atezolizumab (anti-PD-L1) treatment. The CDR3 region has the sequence CASSVAGGQETQYF. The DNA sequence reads TGTGCCAGCAGTGTGGCAGGGGGCCAAGAGACCCAGTACTTC.